This T cell receptor gamma chain derives from a study of γδ T cells in repeated Plasmodium falciparum infection. Study at large: Malaria-naive adults were infected with P. falciparum NF54 four times over roughly 640 days.

Overall study findings and caveats: In Vdelta2-negative, largely Vdelta1+, gammadelta repertoires, repeated controlled infections appeared to drive clonal selection waves. Over time and infection, Vgamma9/Vdelta2+ repertoires remained highly stable and polyclonal.

The CDR3 loop spans 14 amino acids. Germline V gene lookup returns CDR1 VENAVY and CDR2 YDSYNSRV. J was trimmed by 3 bases and V by 5 bases; bases with no gene match: 10. Flow sorting of PBMC yielded separate Vgamma9/Vdelta2+ and Vdelta2-negative gammadelta T cell populations for bulk repertoire analysis. Remarks on this clone: As yet, its antigen is unknown. The protein TCRdb gives is from a much larger clone and does not agree with this DNA's translation at residue 8, likely a read error; the protein shown here comes from the DNA.

TCRdb re-called the multiplex PCR reads with CATT. Among about 5,000 gamma-chain clones, 3% to 4% were seen once, and the ten largest hold about a third. The sequence derives from a pool of human donors (malaria-infected and uninfected, not separated). Sequencing was carried out using gamma-delta T cells from blood. The chain combines TRGV8 with TRGJ1 or TRGJ2. CDR3 protein: CATWGKGSYYKKLF. The CDR3 region has the DNA TGTGCCACCTGGGGGAAAGGAAGTTATTATAAGAAACTCTTT.